These 9 T cell receptor beta chains were all obtained from the same sample, sequenced in a study of HIV-infected children after antiretroviral therapy interruption. Documented treatment: PENTA 11 planned treatment interruption arm or continuous ART arm. RNA-based 3' RACE libraries used unique molecular identifiers. TCRdb independently ran MiXCR on the 3' RACE reads; one entry per CDR3 protein. The sample records about 89,000 distinct CDR3 sequences, around 6.9% being singletons. The input for sequencing was CD45RA+ CD4+ T cells from PBMCs, pooled from several time points, taken from a donor given antiretroviral therapy, either interrupted or continuous. Subset defined: naive CD4+ CD45RA+ CD45RO- T cells. The receptors originated from a pool of human donors with HIV.

There are many counts of this clonotype. V and J are TRBV12-3 or TRBV12-4 and TRBJ1-2, with D hard to call. The CDR3 has 16 amino acids. Trimming shortened V by 1 base and J by 0 bases, and 12 bases separated the two germline ends. The CDR3 DNA reads as TGTGCCAGCAGTTTAGTTGTGAGGTCGGCTAACTATGGCTACACCTTC. It translates to CASSLVVRSANYGYTF.

This clonotype was counted many times. This chain links TRBV3-1 with TRBJ2-1; D gene uncertain. Germline assignment: CDR1 LGHDT and CDR2 YNNKEL (reference sequence). The CDR3 spans 13 residues. V was pared by 10 bases and J by 0 bases, with 10 bases between. The CDR3 DNA sequence: TGTGCCACCGCGAGATTCTCCTACAATGAGCAGTTCTTC. This sequence encodes CATARFSYNEQFF.

This clonotype was recorded at least ten times. The chain links TRBV5-1 to TRBJ2-1; TRBD2 agrees at 8 bases. This CDR3 spans 16 amino acids. The V gene end was trimmed by 4 bases and the J gene end by 0 bases; junction bases not matched to a gene: 6. Germline V gives CDR1 SGHRS, CDR2 YFSETQ. The CDR3 DNA reads as TGCGCCAGCAGCATTAGCGGGGCCAGCTCCTACAATGAGCAGTTCTTC. The encoded protein is CASSISGASSYNEQFF. Using reference TRBV5-1 and TRBJ2-1 for the parts outside the CDR3, the full variable domain is KAGVTQTPRYLIKTRGQQVTLSCSPISGHRSVSWYQQTPGQGLQFLFEYFSETQRNKGNFPGRFSGRQFSNSRSEMNVSTLELGDSALYLCASSISGASSYNEQFFGPGTRLTVL.

This clonotype has ten or more counts. The genes are TRBV3-1 and TRBJ1-1; D is unclear. The CDR3 length is 13 residues. Per the germline V gene, CDR1 is LGHDT and CDR2 is YNNKEL (reference sequence). V gave up 3 bases and J gave up 1 base, with 6 bases separating them. The CDR3 spells CASSQRQNTEAFF. Here the CDR3 DNA reads TGTGCCAGCAGCCAGAGGCAGAACACTGAAGCTTTCTTT.

This clonotype was detected ten times or more. J is TRBJ1-4 and V is TRBV18, with TRBD1 as a possible D gene (6 bases). Germline V gene lookup returns CDR1 KGHSH and CDR2 LQKENI. CDR3 length: 15 residues. The ends were cut back, 0 bases at V and 4 bases at J, with 9 bases in the middle. The CDR3 coding sequence is TGTGCCAGCTCACCACCGGGGACAAATAATGAAAAACTGTTTTTT. Amino acids: CASSPPGTNNEKLFF.

In this sample, this clonotype turned up many times. The chain uses TRBV12-3 or TRBV12-4 and TRBJ2-1; a possible D gene is TRBD2 (6 bases). There are 14 residues in the CDR3. The V end lost 8 bases, the J end lost 7 bases, and 18 bases lay between the germline ends. CDR3 sequence: CASCTGTPRNEQFF. CDR3 DNA: TGTGCCAGCTGTACCGGGACTCCGAGGAATGAGCAGTTCTTC.

This clonotype rates as medium-sized. One end of the junction does not line up with germline, which may come from a read error. The chain has TRBV6-1 and TRBJ2-3; 7 bases align to TRBD1. The CDR3 runs 15 residues. Germline CDR1 MNHNS, CDR2 SASEGT. The CDR3 nucleotides read TGTGCCAGCAGTGATGCCAGACAGGGAGCAGAAACGCTGTATTTT. It yields the protein CASSDARQGAETLYF.

The V and J genes are TRBV5-1 and TRBJ2-7, with TRBD2 identical over 9 bases. The CDR3 has 14 amino acids. The germline CDR1 and CDR2 sequences are SGHRS and YFSETQ. The junction had 5 bases not matched to a gene; V was cut back by 4 bases and J by 3 bases. Here the CDR3 reads CASSLTTSGYEQYF. The DNA of the CDR3 is TGCGCCAGCAGCCTTACGACTAGCGGCTACGAGCAGTACTTC.

This clonotype was picked up a small number of times. CDR3 DNA sequence: TGCAGTGCTAGACGATGGGGCAGGGCAGCCAAAAACATTCAGTACTTC. Its protein is CSARRWGRAAKNIQYF. V usage is TRBV20-1 and J usage is TRBJ2-4, with D tentatively TRBD1 (5 bases). Germline V gene lookup returns CDR1 DFQATT and CDR2 SNEGSKA (reference sequence). V was pared by 2 bases and J by 0 bases, with 14 bases between. The CDR3 consists of 16 residues.